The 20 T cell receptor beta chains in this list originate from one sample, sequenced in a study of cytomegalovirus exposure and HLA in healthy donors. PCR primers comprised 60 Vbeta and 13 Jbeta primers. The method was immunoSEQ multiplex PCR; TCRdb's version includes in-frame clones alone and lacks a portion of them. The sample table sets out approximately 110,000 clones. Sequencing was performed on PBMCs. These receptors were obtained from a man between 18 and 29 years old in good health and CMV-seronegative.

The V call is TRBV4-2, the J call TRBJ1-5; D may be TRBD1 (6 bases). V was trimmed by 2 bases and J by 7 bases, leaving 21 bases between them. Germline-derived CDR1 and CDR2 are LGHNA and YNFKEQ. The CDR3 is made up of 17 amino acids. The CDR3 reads CASSQNAGRGAGQPQHF. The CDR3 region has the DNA TGTGCCAGCAGCCAAAACGCTGGACGGGGGGCAGGACAGCCCCAGCATTTT.

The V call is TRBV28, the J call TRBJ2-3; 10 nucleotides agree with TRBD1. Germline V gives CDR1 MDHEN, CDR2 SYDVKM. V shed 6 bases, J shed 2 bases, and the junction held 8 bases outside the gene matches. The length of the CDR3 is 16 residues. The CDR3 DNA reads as TGTGCCAGCAGCATAATCGGACAGGGGGTCACAGATACGCAGTATTTT. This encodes CASSIIGQGVTDTQYF. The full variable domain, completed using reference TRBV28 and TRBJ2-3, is DVKVTQSSRYLVKRTGEKVFLECVQDMDHENMFWYRQDPGLGLRLIYFSYDVKMKEKGDIPEGYSVSREKKERFSLILESASTNQTSMYLCASSIIGQGVTDTQYFGPGTRLTVL.

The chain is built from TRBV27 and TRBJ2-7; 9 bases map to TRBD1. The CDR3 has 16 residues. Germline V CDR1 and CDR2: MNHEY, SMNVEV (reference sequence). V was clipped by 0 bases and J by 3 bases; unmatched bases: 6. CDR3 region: CASSLSQGQGDYEQYF. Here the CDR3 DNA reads TGTGCCAGCAGTTTATCCCAGGGACAGGGTGACTACGAGCAGTACTTC.

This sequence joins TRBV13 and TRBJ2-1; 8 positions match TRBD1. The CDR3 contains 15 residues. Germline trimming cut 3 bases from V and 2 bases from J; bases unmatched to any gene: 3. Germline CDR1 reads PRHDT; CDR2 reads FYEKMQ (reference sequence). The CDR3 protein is CASSLGQDPYNEQFF. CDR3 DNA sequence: TGTGCCAGCAGCTTGGGACAGGACCCCTACAATGAGCAGTTCTTC.

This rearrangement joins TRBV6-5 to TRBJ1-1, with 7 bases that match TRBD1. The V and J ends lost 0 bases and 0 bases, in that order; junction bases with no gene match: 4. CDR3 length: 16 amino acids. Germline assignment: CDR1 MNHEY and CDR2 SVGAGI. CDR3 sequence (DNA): TGTGCCAGCAGTTACTCGACTACAGGGGTGAACACTGAAGCTTTCTTT. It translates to CASSYSTTGVNTEAFF.

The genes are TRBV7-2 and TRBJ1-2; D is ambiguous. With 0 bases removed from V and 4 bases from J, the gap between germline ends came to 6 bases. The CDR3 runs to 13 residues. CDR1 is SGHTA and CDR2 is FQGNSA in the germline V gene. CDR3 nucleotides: TGTGCCAGCAGCTTAGCGCGGGGCTATGGCTACACCTTC. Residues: CASSLARGYGYTF.

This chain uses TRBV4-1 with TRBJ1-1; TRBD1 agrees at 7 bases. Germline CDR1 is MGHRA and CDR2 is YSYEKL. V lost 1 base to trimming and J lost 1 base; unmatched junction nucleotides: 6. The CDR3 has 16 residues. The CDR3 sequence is CASSQAQGTANTEAFF. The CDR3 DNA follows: TGCGCCAGCAGCCAAGCTCAAGGGACAGCGAACACTGAAGCTTTCTTT.

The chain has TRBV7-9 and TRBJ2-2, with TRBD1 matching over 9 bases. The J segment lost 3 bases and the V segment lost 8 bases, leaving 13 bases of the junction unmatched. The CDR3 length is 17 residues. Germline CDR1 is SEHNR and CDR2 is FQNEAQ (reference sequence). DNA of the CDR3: TGTGCCAGCGAGGTGTCGGGGACAGGGATATACACCGGGGAGCTGTTTTTT. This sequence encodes CASEVSGTGIYTGELFF.

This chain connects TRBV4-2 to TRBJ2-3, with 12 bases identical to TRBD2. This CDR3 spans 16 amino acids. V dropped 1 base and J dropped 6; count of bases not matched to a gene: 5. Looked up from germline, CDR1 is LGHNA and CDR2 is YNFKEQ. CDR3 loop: CASSQASGGAGDTQYF. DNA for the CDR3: TGTGCCAGCAGCCAAGCTAGCGGGGGGGCCGGTGATACGCAGTATTTT.

This CDR3 is CASRGQGADQPQHF. CDR3 sequence (DNA): TGTGCCAGCAGAGGACAGGGTGCGGATCAGCCCCAGCATTTT. The rearrangement links TRBV2 to TRBJ1-5; 8 nucleotides line up with TRBD1. The CDR3 covers 14 residues. V was pared by 6 bases and J by 5 bases, with 6 bases of the junction left unmatched. The V gene's germline CDR1 is SNHLY and CDR2 FYNNEI.

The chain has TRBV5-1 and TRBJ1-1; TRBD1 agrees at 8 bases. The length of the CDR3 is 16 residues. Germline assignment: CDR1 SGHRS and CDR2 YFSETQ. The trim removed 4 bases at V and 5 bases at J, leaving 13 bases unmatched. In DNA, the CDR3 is TGCGCCAGCAGCCGCGGACAGGGTCAGGGGCAGACTGAAGCTTTCTTT. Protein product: CASSRGQGQGQTEAFF.

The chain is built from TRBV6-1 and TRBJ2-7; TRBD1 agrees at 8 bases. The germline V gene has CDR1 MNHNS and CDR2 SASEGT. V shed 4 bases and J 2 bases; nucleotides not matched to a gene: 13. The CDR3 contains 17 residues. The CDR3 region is CASSAGGVQGRPYEQYF. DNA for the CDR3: TGTGCCAGCAGTGCAGGGGGCGTGCAGGGGCGACCCTACGAGCAGTACTTC.

CDR3 residues: CASSDLVGVQETQYF. The CDR3 region has the DNA TGCGCCAGCAGTGATTTGGTAGGAGTGCAAGAGACCCAGTACTTC. This chain links TRBV10-2 with TRBJ2-5, with D unclear. Germline CDR1 WSHSY, CDR2 SAAADI. Trimming removed 3 bases at V and 2 bases at J, with 13 bases between. The CDR3 is made up of 15 amino acids.

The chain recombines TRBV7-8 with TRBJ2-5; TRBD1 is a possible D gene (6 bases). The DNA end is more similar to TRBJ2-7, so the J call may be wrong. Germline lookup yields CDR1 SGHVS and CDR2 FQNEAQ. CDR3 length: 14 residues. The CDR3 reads CASSLARYRDEQYF. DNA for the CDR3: TGTGCCAGCAGCTTAGCAAGATACAGGGACGAGCAGTACTTC.

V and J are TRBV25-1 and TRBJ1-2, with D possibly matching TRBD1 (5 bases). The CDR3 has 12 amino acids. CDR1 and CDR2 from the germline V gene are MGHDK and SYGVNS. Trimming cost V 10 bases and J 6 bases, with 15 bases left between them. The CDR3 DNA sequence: TGTGCCACCCGGCAGGGCGTCCATGGCTACACCTTC. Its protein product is CATRQGVHGYTF.

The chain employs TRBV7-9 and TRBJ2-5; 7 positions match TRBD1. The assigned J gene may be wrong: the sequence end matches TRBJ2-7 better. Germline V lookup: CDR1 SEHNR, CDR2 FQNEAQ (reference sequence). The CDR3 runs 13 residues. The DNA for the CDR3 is TGTGCCAGCAGGGCACGGGACAGCTACGAGCAGTACTTC. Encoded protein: CASRARDSYEQYF.

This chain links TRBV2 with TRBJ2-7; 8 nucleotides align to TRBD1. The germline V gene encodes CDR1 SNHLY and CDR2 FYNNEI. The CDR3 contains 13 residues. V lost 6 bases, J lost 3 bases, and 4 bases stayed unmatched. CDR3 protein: CASRVGQGYEQYF. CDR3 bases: TGTGCCAGCAGGGTCGGACAGGGCTACGAGCAGTACTTC. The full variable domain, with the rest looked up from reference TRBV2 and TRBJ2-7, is EPEVTQTPSHQVTQMGQEVILRCVPISNHLYFYWYRQILGQKVEFLVSFYNNEISEKSEIFDDQFSVERPDGSNFTLKIRSTKLEDSAMYFCASRVGQGYEQYFGPGTRLTVT.

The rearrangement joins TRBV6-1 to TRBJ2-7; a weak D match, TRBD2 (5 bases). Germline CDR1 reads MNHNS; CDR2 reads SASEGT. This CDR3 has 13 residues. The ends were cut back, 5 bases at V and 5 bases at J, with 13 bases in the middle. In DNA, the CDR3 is TGTGCCAGCAGTTCGGCGGGCGCGCACGAGCAGTACTTC. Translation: CASSSAGAHEQYF.

Written as DNA, the CDR3 is TGTGCCTGGAGTGTAGGGACAGGGGGATTCTACGAGCAGTACTTC. It encodes CAWSVGTGGFYEQYF. The rearrangement uses TRBV30 and TRBJ2-7; 11 nucleotides line up with TRBD1. This CDR3 region has 15 residues. Unmatched junction bases numbered 4, after V lost 0 bases and J lost 3 bases. The germline CDR1 and CDR2 sequences are GTSNPN and SVGIG (reference sequence).

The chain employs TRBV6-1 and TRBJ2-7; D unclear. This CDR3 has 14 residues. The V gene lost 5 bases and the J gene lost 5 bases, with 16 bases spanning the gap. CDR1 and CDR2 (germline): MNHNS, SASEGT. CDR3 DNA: TGTGCCAGCAGTTTGGTAGAGGCCCCTGACGAGCAGTACTTC. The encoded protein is CASSLVEAPDEQYF.